Following are 23 T cell receptor beta chains from one sample sequenced in a study of blood T cell repertoires in COVID-19. TCRdb's copy holds only in-frame clones and misses some; the assay was immunoSEQ multiplex PCR. The data hold around 370,000 clones, with 88% observed a single time. The sample consisted of PBMCs or T cells enriched from blood (not recorded which). These TCRs come from a woman younger than 30 who had recovered from COVID-19.

The chain joins TRBV15 to TRBJ1-1; 8 bases map to TRBD1. The CDR3 extends over 15 amino acids. From germline, CDR1 is LNHNV and CDR2 YYDKDF (reference sequence). Losses at the gene ends were 5 bases for V and 1 base for J; bases not matched to a gene: 6. The CDR3 DNA follows: TGTGCCACCAGCCGCAGGGGGCTTGGGAACACTGAAGCTTTCTTT. Residues: CATSRRGLGNTEAFF.

The DNA of the CDR3 is TGTGCCACCAGTGAGGGGGGACAGGGGCCCTCGGGGACCCAGTACTTC. It is translated as CATSEGGQGPSGTQYF. This rearrangement joins TRBV24-1 to TRBJ2-5; 10 nucleotides align to TRBD1. Trimming took 4 bases from V and 7 from J; bases not matched to a gene: 11. The CDR3 loop spans 16 amino acids. CDR1 KGHDR and CDR2 SFDVKD come from the germline V gene.

The chain combines TRBV18 with TRBJ1-1; no reliable D call. CDR3 length: 14 residues. CDR1 and CDR2 from the germline V gene are KGHSH and LQKENI. Trimming pared 6 bases from V and 0 bases from J, leaving 11 bases between. CDR3 protein: CASSRDTVNTEAFF. The CDR3 coding sequence is TGTGCCAGCTCCCGTGACACAGTGAACACTGAAGCTTTCTTT.

This chain uses TRBV3-1 (or the pseudogene TRBV3-2) with TRBJ2-7; TRBD1 aligns across 9 bases. The germline gives CDR1 LGHDT, CDR2 YNNKEL (reference sequence). Trimming at V came to 1 base and at J to 5 bases, leaving 9 bases not matched to a gene. This CDR3 spans 16 amino acids. The CDR3 sequence is CASSQVWTGAGHEQYF. The CDR3 region has the DNA TGTGCCAGCAGCCAAGTTTGGACAGGGGCAGGCCACGAGCAGTACTTC.

This chain joins TRBV21-1 and TRBJ1-6; TRBD1 is the table's D call, not checked against the DNA. TRBV21-1 represents a pseudogene. This CDR3 has 16 amino acids. CDR3 sequence reads: CASSKYVQGYNSPLHF. CDR3 nucleotide sequence: TGTGCCAGCAGCAAATATGTGCAGGGGTATAATTCACCCCTCCACTTT.

CDR3 in amino acids: CASSQGQPGEQETQYF. Written as DNA, the CDR3 is TGCGCCAGCAGCCAAGGCCAACCGGGAGAACAAGAGACCCAGTACTTC. The genes are TRBV4-1 and TRBJ2-5, with D perhaps TRBD2 (6 bases). Germline loops: CDR1 MGHRA, CDR2 YSYEKL. The V end was cut by 1 base, the J end by 2 bases, with 14 bases between. The CDR3 sequence is 16 residues long.

This clone came up once. This chain connects TRBV5-1 to TRBJ2-3; tentatively, D is TRBD1 (5 bases). Trimming removed 2 bases from V and 4 bases from J, with 11 bases in between. The CDR3 has 14 amino acids. Germline CDR1 and CDR2: SGHRS and YFSETQ. The chain's CDR3 is CASSFGAGSDTQYF. CDR3 nucleotide sequence: TGCGCCAGCAGCTTTGGGGCAGGGTCAGATACGCAGTATTTT.

The chain couples TRBV27 to TRBJ1-2; tentative D call: TRBD1 (5 bases). Trimming cost V 3 bases and J 4 bases, with 12 bases left between them. The germline CDR1 and CDR2 sequences are MNHEY and SMNVEV (reference sequence). This CDR3 comprises 14 residues. CDR3 loop: CASSFAGLSYGYTF. The DNA for the CDR3 is TGTGCCAGCAGTTTTGCAGGGCTAAGCTATGGCTACACCTTC.

Comments on this clone: Other DNA variants within this sample encode the same CDR3. This rearrangement joins TRBV27 to TRBJ2-7, with TRBD1 identical over 10 bases. This CDR3 comprises 14 residues. Germline V gene lookup returns CDR1 MNHEY and CDR2 SMNVEV (reference sequence). The V gene end was trimmed by 6 bases and the J gene end by 3 bases; junction bases not matched to a gene: 5. The CDR3 DNA reads as TGTGCCAGCAGCCCAAGGGACAGGGGCTACGAGCAGTACTTC. Its protein is CASSPRDRGYEQYF.

V usage is TRBV2 and J usage is TRBJ2-3; possibly TRBD2 for D (6 bases). This CDR3 comprises 14 residues. Trimming took off 0 bases at V and 5 bases at J, with 9 bases between the two ends. Germline V CDR1 and CDR2: SNHLY, FYNNEI. The DNA for the CDR3 is TGTGCCAGCAGTGAAGCCGGGCGGGGAGATACGCAGTATTTT. Translated, it gives CASSEAGRGDTQYF.

J is TRBJ2-7 and V is TRBV9, with no clear D. CDR3 length: 14 amino acids. V was trimmed by 0 bases and J by 2 bases, leaving 9 bases between them. CDR1 and CDR2 (germline): SGDLS, YYNGEE. CDR3 sequence reads: CASSVGSETYEQYF. CDR3 DNA: TGTGCCAGCAGCGTAGGATCAGAAACCTACGAGCAGTACTTC. Combining the CDR3 with reference TRBV9 and TRBJ2-7 gives the whole variable domain DSGVTQTPKHLITATGQRVTLRCSPRSGDLSVYWYQQSLDQGLQFLIQYYNGEERAKGNILERFSAQQFPDLHSELNLSSLELGDSALYFCASSVGSETYEQYFGPGTRLTVT.

The CDR3 DNA reads TGTGCCAGCAGCTTGGGGGGGTACTATGGCTACACCTTC. This codes for CASSLGGYYGYTF. V and J are TRBV11-2 and TRBJ1-2; the D gene is possibly TRBD1 (5 bases). The CDR3 is 13 amino acids. Deletions cut 3 bases from V and 3 bases from J, with 8 bases between. CDR1 is SGHAT, CDR2 FQNNGV, per germline.

V is TRBV29-1 and J is TRBJ2-2; D is ambiguous. Trimming stripped 6 bases from V and 6 bases from J, with 5 bases between. CDR1 and CDR2 (germline): SQVTM, ANQGSEA. CDR3 length: 10 residues. The CDR3: CSVMSGELFF. CDR3 sequence (DNA): TGCAGCGTCATGTCCGGGGAGCTGTTTTTT.

This chain links TRBV5-4 with TRBJ2-7; a possible D gene is TRBD1 (6 bases). The germline V gene has CDR1 SGHNT and CDR2 YYREEE (reference sequence). This CDR3 region has 15 residues. V lost 1 base and J 0 bases, leaving 11 bases between the germline ends. CDR3: CASSLHWDNSYEQYF. Here the CDR3 DNA reads TGTGCCAGCAGCTTGCATTGGGACAACTCCTACGAGCAGTACTTC.

The chain links TRBV30 to TRBJ1-3; no firm D call. The V gene's germline CDR1 is GTSNPN and CDR2 SVGIG (reference sequence). There are 12 residues in the CDR3. With 7 bases removed from V and 4 bases from J, the gap between germline ends came to 11 bases. CDR3 in amino acids: CAFSTKGNTIYF. The CDR3 bases are TGTGCCTTCTCGACAAAAGGAAACACCATATATTTT.

This chain links TRBV7-2 with TRBJ2-7; 11 nucleotides line up with TRBD2. V lost 1 base, J lost 2 bases, and 4 bases stayed unmatched. This CDR3 comprises 16 residues. Per the germline V gene, CDR1 is SGHTA and CDR2 is FQGNSA. CDR3 sequence reads: CASSLVLAGGTYEQYF. The CDR3 DNA sequence: TGTGCCAGCAGCTTAGTGCTAGCGGGGGGCACCTACGAGCAGTACTTC.

This chain uses TRBV6-2 or TRBV6-3 with TRBJ2-5; tentatively, D is TRBD1 (7 bases). From germline, CDR1 is MNHEY and CDR2 SVGEGT. V was shortened by 4 bases and J by 2 bases, with 32 bases between the two germline ends. The CDR3 sequence is 21 residues long. CDR3 coding DNA: TGTGCCAGCAGTTTCCTCGGAGGGACAGTCAGCGGGTTGGGGAGTCAAGAGACCCAGTACTTC. It codes for CASSFLGGTVSGLGSQETQYF.

This clone was counted once. This chain connects TRBV19 to TRBJ1-4, with a weak D call TRBD1 (5 bases). There are 15 residues in the CDR3. V gave up 5 bases and J gave up 8 bases, with 18 bases separating them. Germline V CDR1 and CDR2: LNHDA, SQIVND (reference sequence). The CDR3 region has the DNA TGTGCCAGTAGTGCCCCCGGGACTAAAATCGAAAAACTGTTTTTT. This sequence encodes CASSAPGTKIEKLFF.

J is TRBJ1-4 and V is TRBV13, with 10 bases lining up with TRBD1. The length of the CDR3 is 16 residues. Trimming at V came to 5 bases and at J to 8 bases, leaving 11 bases not matched to a gene. Germline CDR1 PRHDT, CDR2 FYEKMQ (reference sequence). The CDR3 DNA reads as TGTGCCAGCAGCCCGGCGTGGGGGACAGGGGTAGAAAAACTGTTTTTT. Its translation: CASSPAWGTGVEKLFF.

This clone was counted once. The V and J genes are TRBV2 and TRBJ1-2; tentative D call: TRBD1 (6 bases). Germline V lookup: CDR1 SNHLY, CDR2 FYNNEI. CDR3 length: 14 amino acids. Trimming took 6 bases from V and 3 from J, leaving 14 bases between them. This CDR3 is CASSGGALDYGYTF. CDR3 nucleotides: TGTGCCAGCAGCGGGGGGGCGCTGGACTATGGCTACACCTTC.

This clone was counted between two and nine times. This chain links TRBV2 with TRBJ2-7; 7 nucleotides line up with TRBD1. CDR3 length: 12 residues. V was clipped by 7 bases and J by 5 bases; unmatched bases: 5. Germline lookup yields CDR1 SNHLY and CDR2 FYNNEI. In DNA, the CDR3 is TGTGCCAGCAAGGAGACAGGGAACGAGCAGTACTTC. Protein product: CASKETGNEQYF.

The genes are TRBV6-5 and TRBJ1-1, with D possibly being TRBD1 (6 bases). The germline V and J ends were trimmed by 6 bases and 5 bases, with 16 bases remaining between them. From germline, CDR1 is MNHEY and CDR2 SVGAGI. The CDR3 totals 14 residues. In nucleotides, the CDR3 is TGTGCCAGCAGAGAGCCCGGCAGGGGTACTGAAGCTTTCTTT. Its protein product is CASREPGRGTEAFF.

This chain uses TRBV7-8 with TRBJ1-6; D is unresolved. The CDR3 covers 16 residues. The V gene lost 1 base and the J gene lost 0 bases, with 7 bases spanning the gap. Germline CDR1 is SGHVS and CDR2 is FQNEAQ. This chain's CDR3 is CASSLVPSSYNSPLHF. The CDR3 coding sequence is TGTGCCAGCAGCTTAGTACCGAGCTCCTATAATTCACCCCTCCACTTT.